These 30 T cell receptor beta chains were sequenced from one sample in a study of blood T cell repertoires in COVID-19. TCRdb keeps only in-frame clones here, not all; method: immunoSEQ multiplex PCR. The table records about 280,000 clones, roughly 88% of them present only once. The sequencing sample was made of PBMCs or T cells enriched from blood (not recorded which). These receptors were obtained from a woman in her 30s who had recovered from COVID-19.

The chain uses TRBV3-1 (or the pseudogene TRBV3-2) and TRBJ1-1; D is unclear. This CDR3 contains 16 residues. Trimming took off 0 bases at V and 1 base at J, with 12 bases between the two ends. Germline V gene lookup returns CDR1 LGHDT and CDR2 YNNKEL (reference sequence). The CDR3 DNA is TGTGCCAGCAGCCAAGATTCGGAGGGATGGAACACTGAAGCTTTCTTT. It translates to CASSQDSEGWNTEAFF.

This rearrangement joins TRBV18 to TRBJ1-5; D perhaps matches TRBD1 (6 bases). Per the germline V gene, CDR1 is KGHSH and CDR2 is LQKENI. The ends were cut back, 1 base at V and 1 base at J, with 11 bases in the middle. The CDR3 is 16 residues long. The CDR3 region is CASSPLARGSNQPQHF. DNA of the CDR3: TGTGCCAGCTCACCACTTGCCAGGGGAAGCAATCAGCCCCAGCATTTT.

CDR3 coding DNA: TGTGCCAGCAGCCTTGACGGGACTAGCGGGGGACCTAAGTACTTC. Its protein product is CASSLDGTSGGPKYF. V and J are TRBV3-1 (or the pseudogene TRBV3-2) and TRBJ2-4; 14 positions agree with TRBD2. There are 15 residues in the CDR3. Trimming took 4 bases from V and 14 from J; bases not matched to a gene: 10. The V gene's germline CDR1 is LGHDT and CDR2 YNNKEL (reference sequence).

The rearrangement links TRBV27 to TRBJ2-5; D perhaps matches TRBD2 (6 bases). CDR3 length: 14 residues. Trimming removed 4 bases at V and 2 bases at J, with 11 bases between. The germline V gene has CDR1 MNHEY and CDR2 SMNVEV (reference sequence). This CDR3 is CASSYFAGQETQYF. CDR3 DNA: TGTGCCAGCAGTTATTTCGCGGGACAAGAGACCCAGTACTTC.

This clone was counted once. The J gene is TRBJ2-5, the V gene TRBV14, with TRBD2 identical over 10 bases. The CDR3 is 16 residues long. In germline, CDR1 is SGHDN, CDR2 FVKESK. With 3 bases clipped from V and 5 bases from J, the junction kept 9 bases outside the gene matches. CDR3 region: CASSHFSGRAGETQYF. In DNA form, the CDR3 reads TGTGCCAGCAGCCACTTCAGCGGGAGGGCCGGGGAGACCCAGTACTTC. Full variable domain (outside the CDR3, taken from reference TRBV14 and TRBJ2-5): EAGVTQFPSHSVIEKGQTVTLRCDPISGHDNLYWYRRVMGKEIKFLLHFVKESKQDESGMPNNRFLAERTGGTYSTLKVQPAELEDSGVYFCASSHFSGRAGETQYFGPGTRLLVL.

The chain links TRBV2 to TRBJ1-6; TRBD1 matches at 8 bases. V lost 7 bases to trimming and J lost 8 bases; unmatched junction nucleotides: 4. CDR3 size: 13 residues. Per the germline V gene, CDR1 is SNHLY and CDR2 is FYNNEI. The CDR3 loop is CASTFRGHSPLHF. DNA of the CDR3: TGTGCCAGCACATTCAGGGGGCATTCACCCCTCCACTTT. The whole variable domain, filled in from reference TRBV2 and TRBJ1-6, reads EPEVTQTPSHQVTQMGQEVILRCVPISNHLYFYWYRQILGQKVEFLVSFYNNEISEKSEIFDDQFSVERPDGSNFTLKIRSTKLEDSAMYFCASTFRGHSPLHFGNGTRLTVT.

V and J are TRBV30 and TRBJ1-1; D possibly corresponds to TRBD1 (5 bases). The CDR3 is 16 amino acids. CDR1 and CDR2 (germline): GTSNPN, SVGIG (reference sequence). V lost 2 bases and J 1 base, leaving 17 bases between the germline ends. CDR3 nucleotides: TGTGCCTGGAGTCCGGGACTCCCCAGGCCGAACACTGAAGCTTTCTTT. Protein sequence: CAWSPGLPRPNTEAFF.

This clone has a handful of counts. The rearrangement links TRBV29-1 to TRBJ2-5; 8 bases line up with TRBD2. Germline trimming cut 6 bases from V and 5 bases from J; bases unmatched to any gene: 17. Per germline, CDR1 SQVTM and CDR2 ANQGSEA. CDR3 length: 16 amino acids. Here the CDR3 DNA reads TGCAGCGTCCAGAGGGGACTTGCGGGAGGAGGGGAGACCCAGTACTTC. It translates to CSVQRGLAGGGETQYF.

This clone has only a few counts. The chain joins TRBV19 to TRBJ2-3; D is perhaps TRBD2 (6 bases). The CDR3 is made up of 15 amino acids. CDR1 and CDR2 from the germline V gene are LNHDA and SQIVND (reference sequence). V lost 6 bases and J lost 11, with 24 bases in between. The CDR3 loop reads CASRAGTDNIRGQYF. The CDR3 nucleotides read TGTGCCAGTAGGGCCGGGACTGATAATATACGGGGGCAGTATTTT.

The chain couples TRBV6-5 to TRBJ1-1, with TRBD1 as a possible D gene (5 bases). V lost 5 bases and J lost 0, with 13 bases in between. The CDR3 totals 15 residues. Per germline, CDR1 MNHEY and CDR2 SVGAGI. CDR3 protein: CASSPRQTLNTEAFF. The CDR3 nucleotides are TGTGCCAGCAGTCCCCGACAGACTTTGAACACTGAAGCTTTCTTT.

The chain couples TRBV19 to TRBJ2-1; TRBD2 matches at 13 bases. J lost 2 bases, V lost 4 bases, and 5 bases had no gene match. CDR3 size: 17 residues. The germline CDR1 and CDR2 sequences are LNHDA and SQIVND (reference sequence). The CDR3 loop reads CASSNPGTSGTYNEQFF. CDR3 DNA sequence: TGTGCCAGTAGTAACCCCGGGACTAGCGGGACCTACAATGAGCAGTTCTTC.

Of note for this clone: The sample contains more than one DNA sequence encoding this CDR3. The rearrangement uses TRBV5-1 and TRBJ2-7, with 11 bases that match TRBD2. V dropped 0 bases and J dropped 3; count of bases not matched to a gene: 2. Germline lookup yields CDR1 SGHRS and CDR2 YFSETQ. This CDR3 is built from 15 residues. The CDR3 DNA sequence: TGCGCCAGCAGCTTGGTAGCGGGGGGGAGCTACGAGCAGTACTTC. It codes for CASSLVAGGSYEQYF.

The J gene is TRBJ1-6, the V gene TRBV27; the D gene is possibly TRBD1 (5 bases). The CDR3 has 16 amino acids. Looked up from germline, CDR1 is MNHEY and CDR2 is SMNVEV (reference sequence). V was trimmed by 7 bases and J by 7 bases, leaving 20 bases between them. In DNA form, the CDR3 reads TGTGCCAGCACCCCCTGGGGGGGGTCGGGGAATTCACCCCTCCACTTT. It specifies CASTPWGGSGNSPLHF.

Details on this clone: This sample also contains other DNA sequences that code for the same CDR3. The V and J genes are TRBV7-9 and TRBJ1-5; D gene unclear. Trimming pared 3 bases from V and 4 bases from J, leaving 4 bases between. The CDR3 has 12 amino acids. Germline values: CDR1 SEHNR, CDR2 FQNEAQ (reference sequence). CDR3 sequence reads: CASSLQNQPQHF. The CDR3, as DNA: TGTGCCAGCAGCTTGCAGAATCAGCCCCAGCATTTT.

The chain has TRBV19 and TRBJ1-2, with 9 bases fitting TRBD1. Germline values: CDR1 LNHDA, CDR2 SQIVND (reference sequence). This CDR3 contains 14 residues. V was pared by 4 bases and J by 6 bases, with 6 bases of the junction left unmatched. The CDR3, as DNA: TGTGCCAGTAGTACGCATACAGGGGGCGATGGCTACACCTTC. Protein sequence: CASSTHTGGDGYTF. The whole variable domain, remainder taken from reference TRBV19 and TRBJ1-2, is DGGITQSPKYLFRKEGQNVTLSCEQNLNHDAMYWYRQDPGQGLRLIYYSQIVNDFQKGDIAEGYSVSREKKESFPLTVTSAQKNPTAFYLCASSTHTGGDGYTFGSGTRLTVV.

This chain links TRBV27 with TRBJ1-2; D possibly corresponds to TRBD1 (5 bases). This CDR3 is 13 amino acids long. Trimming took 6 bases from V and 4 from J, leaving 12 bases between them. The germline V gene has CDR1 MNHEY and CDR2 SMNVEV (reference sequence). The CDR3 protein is CASRWGAGYGYTF. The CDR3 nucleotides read TGTGCCAGCAGATGGGGCGCCGGCTATGGCTACACCTTC.

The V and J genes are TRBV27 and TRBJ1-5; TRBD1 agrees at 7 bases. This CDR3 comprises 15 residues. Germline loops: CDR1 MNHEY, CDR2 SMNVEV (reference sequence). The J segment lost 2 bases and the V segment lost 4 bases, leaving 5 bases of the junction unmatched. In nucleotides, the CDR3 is TGTGCCAGCAGTTATCAGGGGGATGGCAATCAGCCCCAGCATTTT. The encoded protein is CASSYQGDGNQPQHF.

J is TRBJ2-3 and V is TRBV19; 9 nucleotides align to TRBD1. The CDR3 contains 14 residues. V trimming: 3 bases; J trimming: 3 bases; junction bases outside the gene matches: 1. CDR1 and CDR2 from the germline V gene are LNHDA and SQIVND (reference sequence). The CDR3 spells CASSIGTGTDTQYF. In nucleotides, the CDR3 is TGTGCCAGTAGTATTGGGACAGGGACAGATACGCAGTATTTT.

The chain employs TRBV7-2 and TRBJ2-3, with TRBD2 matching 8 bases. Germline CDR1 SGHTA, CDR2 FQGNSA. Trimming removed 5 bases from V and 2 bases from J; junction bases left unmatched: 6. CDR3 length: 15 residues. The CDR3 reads CASSPSGGYTDTQYF. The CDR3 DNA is TGTGCCAGCAGCCCCAGCGGGGGATACACAGATACGCAGTATTTT. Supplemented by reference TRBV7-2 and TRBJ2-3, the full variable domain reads GAGVSQSPSNKVTEKGKDVELRCDPISGHTALYWYRQSLGQGLEFLIYFQGNSAPDKSGLPSDRFSAERTGGSVSTLTIQRTQQEDSAVYLCASSPSGGYTDTQYFGPGTRLTVL.

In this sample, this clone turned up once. CDR3 loop: CASSIDGYSNQPQHF. CDR3 nucleotide sequence: TGTGCCAGTAGTATAGACGGTTATAGCAATCAGCCCCAGCATTTT. The chain uses TRBV19 and TRBJ1-5; unclear D gene. The V end was cut by 0 bases, the J end by 0 bases, with 6 bases between. The CDR3 totals 15 residues. The germline CDR1 and CDR2 sequences are LNHDA and SQIVND (reference sequence). The complete variable domain, with remaining parts taken from reference TRBV19 and TRBJ1-5, reads DGGITQSPKYLFRKEGQNVTLSCEQNLNHDAMYWYRQDPGQGLRLIYYSQIVNDFQKGDIAEGYSVSREKKESFPLTVTSAQKNPTAFYLCASSIDGYSNQPQHFGDGTRLSIL.

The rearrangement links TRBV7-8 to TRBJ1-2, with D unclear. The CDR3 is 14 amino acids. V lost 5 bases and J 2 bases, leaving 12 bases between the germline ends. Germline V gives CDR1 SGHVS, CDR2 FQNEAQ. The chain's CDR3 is CASSPWAGNYGYTF. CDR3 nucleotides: TGTGCCAGCAGCCCTTGGGCAGGAAACTATGGCTACACCTTC.

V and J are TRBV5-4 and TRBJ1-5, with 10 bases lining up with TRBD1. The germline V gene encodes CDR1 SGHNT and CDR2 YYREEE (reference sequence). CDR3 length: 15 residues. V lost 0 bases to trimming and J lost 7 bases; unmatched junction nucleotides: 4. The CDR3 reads CASSLGQGANQPQHF. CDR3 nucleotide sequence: TGTGCCAGCAGCTTGGGACAGGGGGCGAACCAGCCCCAGCATTTT. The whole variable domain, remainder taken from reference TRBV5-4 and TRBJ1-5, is ETGVTQSPTHLIKTRGQQVTLRCSSQSGHNTVSWYQQALGQGPQFIFQYYREEENGRGNFPPRFSGLQFPNYSSELNVNALELDDSALYLCASSLGQGANQPQHFGDGTRLSIL.

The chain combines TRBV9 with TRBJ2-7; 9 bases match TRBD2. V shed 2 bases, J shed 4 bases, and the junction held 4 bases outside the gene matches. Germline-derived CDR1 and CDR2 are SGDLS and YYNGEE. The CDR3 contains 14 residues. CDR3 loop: CASSVSSGVYEQYF. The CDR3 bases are TGTGCCAGCAGCGTCTCTAGCGGGGTGTACGAGCAGTACTTC.

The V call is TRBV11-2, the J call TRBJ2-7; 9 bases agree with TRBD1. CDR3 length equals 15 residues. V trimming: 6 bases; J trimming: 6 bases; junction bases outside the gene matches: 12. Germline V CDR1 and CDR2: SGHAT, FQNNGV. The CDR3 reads CASRSPGTGLSEQYF. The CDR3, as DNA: TGTGCCAGCAGATCCCCCGGGACAGGGCTCAGCGAGCAGTACTTC.

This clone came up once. The CDR3 here is CASRVTSGGADTQYF. The CDR3 bases are TGTGCCAGCAGGGTAACTAGCGGGGGGGCAGATACGCAGTATTTT. The V gene is TRBV28, the J gene TRBJ2-3; 13 bases fit TRBD2. This CDR3 has 15 residues. CDR1 and CDR2 from the germline V gene are MDHEN and SYDVKM. With V trimmed by 6 bases and J by 4 bases, 4 bases remained unmatched.

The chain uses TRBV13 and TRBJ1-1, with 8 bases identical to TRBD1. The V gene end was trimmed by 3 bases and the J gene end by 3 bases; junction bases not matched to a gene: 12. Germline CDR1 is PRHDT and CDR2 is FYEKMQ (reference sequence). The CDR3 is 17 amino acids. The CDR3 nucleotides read TGTGCCAGCAGCTTGGCCACCGAGGACAGGGAGCACACTGAAGCTTTCTTT. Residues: CASSLATEDREHTEAFF.

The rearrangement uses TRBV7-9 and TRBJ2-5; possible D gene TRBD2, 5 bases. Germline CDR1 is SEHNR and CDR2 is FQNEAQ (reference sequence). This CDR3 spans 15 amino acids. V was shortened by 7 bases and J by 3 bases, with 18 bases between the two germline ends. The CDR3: CASTPWARGEETQYF. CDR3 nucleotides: TGTGCCAGCACCCCATGGGCCCGGGGTGAAGAGACCCAGTACTTC.

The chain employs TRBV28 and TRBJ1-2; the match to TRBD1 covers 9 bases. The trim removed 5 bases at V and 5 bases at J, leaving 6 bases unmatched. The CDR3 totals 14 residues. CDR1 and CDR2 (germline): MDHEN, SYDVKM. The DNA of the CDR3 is TGTGCCAGCAGTACACCGGACAGGGGTTATGGCTACACCTTC. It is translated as CASSTPDRGYGYTF.

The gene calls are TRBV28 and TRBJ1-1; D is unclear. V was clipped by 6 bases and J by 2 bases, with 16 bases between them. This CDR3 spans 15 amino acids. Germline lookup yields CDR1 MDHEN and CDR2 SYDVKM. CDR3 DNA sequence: TGTGCCAGCAGCCCCTTGACAATAGATAACACTGAAGCTTTCTTT. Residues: CASSPLTIDNTEAFF.

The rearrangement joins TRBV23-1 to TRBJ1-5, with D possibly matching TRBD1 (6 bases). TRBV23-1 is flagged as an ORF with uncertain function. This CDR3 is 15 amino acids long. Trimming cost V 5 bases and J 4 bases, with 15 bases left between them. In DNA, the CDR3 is TGCGCCAGCAGTGATTACAGGGTAGAGAATCAGCCCCAGCATTTT. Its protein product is CASSDYRVENQPQHF.